The T cell receptor beta chain described here comes from a study of immune heterogeneity within non-small cell lung tumors. This clonotype ranks as medium-sized. What it binds is unknown. Trimming pared 6 bases from V and 1 base from J, leaving 7 bases between. The length of the CDR3 is 13 residues. The germline V gene has CDR1 MNHNS and CDR2 SASEGT. Multiplex PCR was performed with 32 V and 13 J primers, and it amplified TCR beta CDR3. TCRdb processed the multiplex PCR reads anew with MiXCR; each CDR3 protein has one entry. The data show 5,000 to 6,500 distinct CDR3 sequences, with roughly 22% seen just once and 15% to 20% held by the top ten. As template, the study used bulk tumor genomic DNA at 550 to 700 ng per sample. Several spatially distant biopsies were obtained per primary tumor intraoperatively. The cohort was untreated, with newly diagnosed non-small cell lung cancer undergoing curative surgery. The study drew donors from newly diagnosed non-small cell lung cancer patients having surgery with curative intent.

Study-wide findings and caveats: Patients largely differed in their high-frequency T-cell receptor beta clonotypes. Recurrence of identical dominant CDR3 beta clonotypes was observed across intrapatient tumor sites, concomitant with site-unique high-frequency clones. With an R of approximately 0.3, local T-cell clonality correlated moderately but significantly with local tumor mutational burden.

This clonotype originated in a man aged 60 to 69 with non-small cell lung cancer. Sequences were obtained from lung tumor tissue. The chain joins TRBV6-1 to TRBJ1-5, with D unclear. CDR3 region: CASRDGSNQPQHF. The CDR3, as DNA: TGTGCCAGCAGGGACGGCAGCAATCAGCCCCAGCATTTT.